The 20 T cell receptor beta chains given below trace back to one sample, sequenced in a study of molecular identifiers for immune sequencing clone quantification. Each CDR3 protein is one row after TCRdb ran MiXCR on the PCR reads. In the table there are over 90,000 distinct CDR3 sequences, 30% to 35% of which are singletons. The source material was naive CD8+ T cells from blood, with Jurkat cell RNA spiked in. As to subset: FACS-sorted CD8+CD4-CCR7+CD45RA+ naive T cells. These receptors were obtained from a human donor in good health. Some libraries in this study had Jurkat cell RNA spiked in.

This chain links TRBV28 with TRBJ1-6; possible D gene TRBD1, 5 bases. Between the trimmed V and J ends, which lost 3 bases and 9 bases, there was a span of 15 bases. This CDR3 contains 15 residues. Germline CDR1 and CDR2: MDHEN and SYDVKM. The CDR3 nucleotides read TGTGCCAGCAGTTTCGGGGGAGTAAAAGTTTCACCCCTCCACTTT. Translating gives CASSFGGVKVSPLHF. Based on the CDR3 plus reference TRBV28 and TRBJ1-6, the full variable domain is DVKVTQSSRYLVKRTGEKVFLECVQDMDHENMFWYRQDPGLGLRLIYFSYDVKMKEKGDIPEGYSVSREKKERFSLILESASTNQTSMYLCASSFGGVKVSPLHFGNGTRLTVT.

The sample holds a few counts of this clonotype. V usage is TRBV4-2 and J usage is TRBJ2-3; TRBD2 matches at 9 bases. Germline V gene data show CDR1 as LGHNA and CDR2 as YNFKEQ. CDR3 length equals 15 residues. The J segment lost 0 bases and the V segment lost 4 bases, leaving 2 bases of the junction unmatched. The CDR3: CASSRTSASTDTQYF. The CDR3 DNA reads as TGTGCCAGCAGCCGGACTAGCGCTAGCACAGATACGCAGTATTTT.

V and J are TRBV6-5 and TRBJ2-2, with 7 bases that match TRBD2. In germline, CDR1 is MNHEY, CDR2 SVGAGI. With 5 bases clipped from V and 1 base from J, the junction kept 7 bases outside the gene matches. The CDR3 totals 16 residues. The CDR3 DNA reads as TGTGCCAGCAGTGACTGGGGGACTATGAACACCGGGGAGCTGTTTTTT. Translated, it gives CASSDWGTMNTGELFF.

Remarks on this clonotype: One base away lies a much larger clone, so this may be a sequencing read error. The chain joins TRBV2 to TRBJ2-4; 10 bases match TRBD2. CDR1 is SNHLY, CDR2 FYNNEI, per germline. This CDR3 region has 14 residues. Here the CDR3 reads CASSDRLAGVLGDF. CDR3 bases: TGTGCCAGCAGTGATAGGCTAGCGGGAGTCCTTGGGGACTTC.

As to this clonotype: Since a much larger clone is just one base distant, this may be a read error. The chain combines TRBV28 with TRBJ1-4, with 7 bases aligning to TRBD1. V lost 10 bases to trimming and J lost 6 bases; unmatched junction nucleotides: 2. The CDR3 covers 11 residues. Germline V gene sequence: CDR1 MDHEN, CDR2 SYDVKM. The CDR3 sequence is CANRGDEKLFF. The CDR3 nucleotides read TGTGCCAACAGGGGTGATGAAAAACTGTTTTTT.

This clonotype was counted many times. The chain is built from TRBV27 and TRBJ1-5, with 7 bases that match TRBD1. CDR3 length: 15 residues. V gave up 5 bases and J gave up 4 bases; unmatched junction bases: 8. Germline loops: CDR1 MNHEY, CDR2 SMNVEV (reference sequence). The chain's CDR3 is CASSPEGARNQPQHF. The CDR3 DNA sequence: TGTGCCAGCAGTCCCGAGGGGGCGCGAAATCAGCCCCAGCATTTT.

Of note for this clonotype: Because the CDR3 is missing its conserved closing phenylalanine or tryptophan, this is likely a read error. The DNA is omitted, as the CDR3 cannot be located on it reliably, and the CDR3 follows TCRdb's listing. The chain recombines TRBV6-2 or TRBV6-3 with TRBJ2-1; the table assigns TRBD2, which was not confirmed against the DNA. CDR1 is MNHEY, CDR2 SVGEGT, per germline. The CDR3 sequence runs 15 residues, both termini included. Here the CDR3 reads CASSPLRPFYNEHFI.

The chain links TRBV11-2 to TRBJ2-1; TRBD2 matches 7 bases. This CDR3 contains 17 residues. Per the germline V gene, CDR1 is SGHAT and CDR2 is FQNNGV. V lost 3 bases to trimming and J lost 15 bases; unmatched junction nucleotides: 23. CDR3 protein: CASSFFAPTEGGRRWFF. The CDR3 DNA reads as TGTGCCAGCAGCTTTTTTGCCCCCACAGAAGGCGGGAGAAGATGGTTCTTC.

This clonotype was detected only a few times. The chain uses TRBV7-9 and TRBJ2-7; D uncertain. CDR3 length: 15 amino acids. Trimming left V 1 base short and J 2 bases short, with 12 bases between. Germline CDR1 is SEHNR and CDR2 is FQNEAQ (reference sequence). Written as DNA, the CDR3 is TGTGCCAGCAGCTTAGGTCCAACGACGACCTACGAGCAGTACTTC. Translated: CASSLGPTTTYEQYF.

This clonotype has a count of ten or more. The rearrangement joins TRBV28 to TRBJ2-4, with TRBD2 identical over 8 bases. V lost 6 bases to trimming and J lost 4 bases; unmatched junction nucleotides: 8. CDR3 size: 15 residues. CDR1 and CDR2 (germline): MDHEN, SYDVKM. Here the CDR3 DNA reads TGTGCCAGCAGCTCACTAGCGGAGCAAAAAAACATTCAGTACTTC. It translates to CASSSLAEQKNIQYF.

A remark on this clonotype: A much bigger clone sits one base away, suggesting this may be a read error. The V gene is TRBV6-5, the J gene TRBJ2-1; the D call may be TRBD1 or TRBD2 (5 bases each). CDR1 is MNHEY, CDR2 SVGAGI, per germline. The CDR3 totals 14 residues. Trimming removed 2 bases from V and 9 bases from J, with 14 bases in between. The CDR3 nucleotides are TGTGCCAGCAGTTACCTGGGACGGAGCAGTGAGCAGTTCTTC. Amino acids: CASSYLGRSSEQFF.

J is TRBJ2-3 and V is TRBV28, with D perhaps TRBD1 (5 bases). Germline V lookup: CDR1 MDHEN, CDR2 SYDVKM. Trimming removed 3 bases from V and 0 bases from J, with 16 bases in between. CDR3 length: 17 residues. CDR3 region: CASSFFHRKRSTDTQYF. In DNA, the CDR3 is TGTGCCAGCAGTTTCTTCCACAGGAAGAGGAGCACAGATACGCAGTATTTT.

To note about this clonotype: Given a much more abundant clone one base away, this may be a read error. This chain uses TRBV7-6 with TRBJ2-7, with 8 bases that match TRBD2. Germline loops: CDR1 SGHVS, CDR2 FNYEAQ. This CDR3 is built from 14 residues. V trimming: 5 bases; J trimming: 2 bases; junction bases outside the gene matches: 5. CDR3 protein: CASSRGTRAYEQYF. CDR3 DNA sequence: TGTGCCAGCAGCCGAGGGACTAGAGCCTACGAGCAGTACTTC.

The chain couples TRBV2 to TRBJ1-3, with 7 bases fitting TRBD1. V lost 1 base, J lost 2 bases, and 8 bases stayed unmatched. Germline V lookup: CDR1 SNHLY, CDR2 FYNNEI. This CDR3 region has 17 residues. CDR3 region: CASSEESSGTAGNTIYF. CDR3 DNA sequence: TGTGCCAGCAGTGAAGAGTCCTCCGGGACAGCTGGAAACACCATATATTTT.

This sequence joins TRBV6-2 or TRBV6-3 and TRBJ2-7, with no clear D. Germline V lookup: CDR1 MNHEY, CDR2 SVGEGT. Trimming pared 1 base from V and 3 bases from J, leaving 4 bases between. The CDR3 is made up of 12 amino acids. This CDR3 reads CASSYFVYEQYF. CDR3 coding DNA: TGTGCCAGCAGTTACTTTGTCTACGAGCAGTACTTC.

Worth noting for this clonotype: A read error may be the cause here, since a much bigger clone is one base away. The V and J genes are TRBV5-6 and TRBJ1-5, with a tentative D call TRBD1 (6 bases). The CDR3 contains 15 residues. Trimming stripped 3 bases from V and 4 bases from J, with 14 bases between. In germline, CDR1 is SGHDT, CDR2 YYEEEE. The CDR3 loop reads CASSSAGTLNQPQHF. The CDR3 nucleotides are TGTGCCAGCAGCTCAGCCGGGACACTAAATCAGCCCCAGCATTTT.

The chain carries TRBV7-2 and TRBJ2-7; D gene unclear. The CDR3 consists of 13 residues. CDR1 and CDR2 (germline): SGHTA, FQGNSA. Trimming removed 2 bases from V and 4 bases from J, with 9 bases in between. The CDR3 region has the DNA TGTGCCAGCAGCTTATATAGGCTGTACGAGCAGTACTTC. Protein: CASSLYRLYEQYF.

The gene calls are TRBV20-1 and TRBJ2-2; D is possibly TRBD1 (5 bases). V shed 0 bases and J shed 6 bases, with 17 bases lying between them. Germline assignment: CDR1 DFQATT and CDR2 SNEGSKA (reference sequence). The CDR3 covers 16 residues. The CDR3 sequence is CSARELYRPRSGELFF. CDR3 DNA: TGCAGTGCTAGAGAATTGTACAGGCCGAGGTCCGGGGAGCTGTTTTTT.

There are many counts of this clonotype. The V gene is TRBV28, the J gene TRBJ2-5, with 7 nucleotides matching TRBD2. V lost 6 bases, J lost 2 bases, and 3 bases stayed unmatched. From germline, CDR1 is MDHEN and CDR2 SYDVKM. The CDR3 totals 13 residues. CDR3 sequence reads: CASRKGGQETQYF. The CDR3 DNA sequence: TGTGCCAGCAGAAAGGGAGGGCAAGAGACCCAGTACTTC.

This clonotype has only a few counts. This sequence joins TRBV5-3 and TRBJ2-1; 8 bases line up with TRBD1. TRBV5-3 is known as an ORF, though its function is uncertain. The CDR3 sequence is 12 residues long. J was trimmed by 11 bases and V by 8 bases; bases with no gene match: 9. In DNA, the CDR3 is TGTGCCAGCATCCCCACAGGGGGAAAGCAGTTCTTC. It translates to CASIPTGGKQFF.